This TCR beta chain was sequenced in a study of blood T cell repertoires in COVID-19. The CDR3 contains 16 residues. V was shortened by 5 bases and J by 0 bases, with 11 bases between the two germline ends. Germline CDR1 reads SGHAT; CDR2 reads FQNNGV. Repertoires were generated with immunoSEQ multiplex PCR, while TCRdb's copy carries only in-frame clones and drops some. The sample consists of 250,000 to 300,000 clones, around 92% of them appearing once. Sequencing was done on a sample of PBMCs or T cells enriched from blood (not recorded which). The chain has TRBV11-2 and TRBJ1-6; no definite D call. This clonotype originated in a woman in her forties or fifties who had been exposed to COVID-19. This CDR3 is CASSLSRGSYNSPLHF. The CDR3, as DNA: TGTGCCAGCAGCCTTTCCCGGGGCTCCTATAATTCACCCCTCCACTTT.